This T cell receptor (beta chain) came from a study of T cells after posttransplantation cyclophosphamide. Some clones are missing from TCRdb's copy, which holds only in-frame ones; the method was immunoSEQ multiplex PCR. The profile covers roughly 32,000 clones, none occurring a single time. Study results and limitations: Blood and skin or GI T cell repertoires showed limited TRB overlap.

V was trimmed by 3 bases and J by 3 bases, leaving 7 bases between them. This CDR3 spans 13 amino acids. There are many counts of this clone. Its target is unknown. This chain links TRBV12-3 or TRBV12-4 with TRBJ2-3; D call uncertain. This sequence was found in a woman in her twenties or thirties in good health and a related stem cell transplant donor. The sequenced material came from PBMCs. Here the CDR3 DNA reads TGTGCCAGCAGTTTCACCCAGACAGATACGCAGTATTTT. Its translation: CASSFTQTDTQYF.